This TCR beta chain originates from a study of blood T cell repertoires in COVID-19. The wider study: The samples span acute and convalescent COVID-19 from the United States, Italy and Spain. PBMCs, B-cell-depleted T cells, or T cells were the source of the cDNA or gDNA that made up the material.

Per the original data handling: How many nucleated cells were present was estimated from reference gene primer amplification. Sequencing used immunoSEQ multiplex PCR; TCRdb keeps in-frame clones, though not all of them. V, J and clone size reflect that table, while D and trimming were determined from the DNA. Of fewer than 200,000 clones listed, 75% to 80% are singletons. This TCR was recovered from an older woman with acute or convalescent COVID-19. Sequenced: peripheral blood.

DNA for the CDR3: TGTGCCAGCAGCTTTCGGGGGGCGGAAGATACGCAGTATTTT. Amino acids: CASSFRGAEDTQYF. The V call is TRBV5-5, the J call TRBJ2-3; a weak D match, TRBD2 (7 bases). Germline V gene sequence: CDR1 SGHKS, CDR2 YYEKEE (reference sequence). V shed 2 bases and J shed 5 bases, with 12 bases lying between them. The CDR3 runs 14 residues.